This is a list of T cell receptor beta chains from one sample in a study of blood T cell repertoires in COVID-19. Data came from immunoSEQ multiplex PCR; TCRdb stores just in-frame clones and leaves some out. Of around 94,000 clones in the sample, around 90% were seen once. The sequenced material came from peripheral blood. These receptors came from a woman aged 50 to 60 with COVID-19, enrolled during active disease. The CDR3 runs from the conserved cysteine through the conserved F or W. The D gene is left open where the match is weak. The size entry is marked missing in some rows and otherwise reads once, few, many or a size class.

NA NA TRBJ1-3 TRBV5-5 TGTGCCAGCAGCTTGGCCGGAGGACCTGGAAACACCATATATTTT CASSLAGGPGNTIYF
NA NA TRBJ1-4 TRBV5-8 TGTGCCAGCAGCTTGGGGGAGGGAGCGGATGAAAAACTGTTTTTT CASSLGEGADEKLFF
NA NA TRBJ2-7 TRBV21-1 TGTGCCAGCAGCAAAGAGATTTTGGCGCGGGACAGGGTATGGTTC CASSKEILARDRVWF
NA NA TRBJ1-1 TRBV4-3 TGCGCCAGCAGCGAAAGCGGGGGTTTTACTGAAGCTTTCTTT CASSESGGFTEAFF
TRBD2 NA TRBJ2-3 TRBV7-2 TGTGCCAGCAGACCTATTCCCGGGACTAGCGACGGTTTGGCAGATACGCAGTATTTT CASRPIPGTSDGLADTQYF
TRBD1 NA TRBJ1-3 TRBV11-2 TGTGCCCTCCAGGGGGCGACTGGAAACACCATATATTTT CALQGATGNTIYF
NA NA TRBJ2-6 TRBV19 TGTGCCAGTAGTCCCCTTTCTGGGGCCAACGTCCTGACTTTC CASSPLSGANVLTF
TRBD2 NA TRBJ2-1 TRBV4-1 TGCGCCAGCAGCCAAGATCGGAGTCTAGCGGGGGGGCCACGGGATGAGCAGTTCTTC CASSQDRSLAGGPRDEQFF
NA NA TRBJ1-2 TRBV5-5 TGTGCCAGCAGCTTGGCGGGGAACTATGGCTACACCTTC CASSLAGNYGYTF
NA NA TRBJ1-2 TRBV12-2 TGTGCAAGTCGCTTAGTTGACGATAGCACAAACTATGGCTACACCTTC CASRLVDDSTNYGYTF
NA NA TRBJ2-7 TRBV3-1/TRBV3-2 TGTGCCAGCAGCAGCTTGGGGGGAATGAGGTACGAGCAGTACTTC CASSSLGGMRYEQYF
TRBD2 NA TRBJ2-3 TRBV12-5 TGTGCTAGTGGTTTGACGGGACTAGCGACAGATACGCAGTATTTT CASGLTGLATDTQYF
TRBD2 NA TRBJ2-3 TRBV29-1 TGCAGCGTCCCGGCCCCTAGCGGCTCTTTCACAGATACGCAGTATTTT CSVPAPSGSFTDTQYF
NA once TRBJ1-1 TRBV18 TGTGCCAGCTCACCTCTCGCGCCGACTGAAGCTTTCTTT CASSPLAPTEAFF
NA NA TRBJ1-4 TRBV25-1 TGTGCCAGCAGTGAGGGGGGGGGAACTGAAAAACTGTTTTTT CASSEGGGTEKLFF
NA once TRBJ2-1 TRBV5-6 TGTGCCAGCAGCTTGGGGAGTGCAGGGCCCAGGGATGAGCAGTTCTTC CASSLGSAGPRDEQFF
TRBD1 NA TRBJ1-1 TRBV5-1 TGCGCCAGCAGCCCTACCGGGACAGGGGGCACTGAAGCTTTCTTT CASSPTGTGGTEAFF
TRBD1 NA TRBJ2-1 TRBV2 TGTGCCAGCAGTGATTGGGCAGGGGGAAATGATGAGCAGTTCTTC CASSDWAGGNDEQFF
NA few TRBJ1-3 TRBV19 TGTGCCAGTAGTATGCGGGGTTTCTCTGGAAACACCATATATTTT CASSMRGFSGNTIYF
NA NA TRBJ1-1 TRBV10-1 TGCGCCAGCAGTGAGTCCAGGGGTGGACGGGGCACTGAAGCTTTCTTT CASSESRGGRGTEAFF
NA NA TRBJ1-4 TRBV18 TGTGCCAGCTCACCAGTCCGCCAGACAACTAATGAAAAACTGTTTTTT CASSPVRQTTNEKLFF
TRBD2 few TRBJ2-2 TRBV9 TGTGCCAGCAGCCCCTTCGGGGGGGCCTTAAATCCCGGGGAGCTGTTTTTT CASSPFGGALNPGELFF
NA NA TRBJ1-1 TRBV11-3 TGTGCCAGCAGCCGGACGGGATTGAACACTGAAGCTTTCTTT CASSRTGLNTEAFF
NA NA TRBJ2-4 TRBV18 TGTGCCAGCTCACCGGGAGGGGGAAACATTCAGTACTTC CASSPGGGNIQYF
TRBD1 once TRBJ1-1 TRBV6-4 TGTGCCAGCAGTCTACAGGGGGGTGACACTGAAGCTTTCTTT CASSLQGGDTEAFF
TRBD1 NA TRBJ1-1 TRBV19 TGTGCCAGTAGCTACAGGGGGAGCGACACTGAAGCTTTCTTT CASSYRGSDTEAFF
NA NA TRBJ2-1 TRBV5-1 TGCGCCAGCAGCTTGCTCGGGGGCTACAATGAGCAGTTCTTC CASSLLGGYNEQFF
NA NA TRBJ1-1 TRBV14 TGTGCCAGCAGCCCGATTTCGTGGGCGGAGGGTGAAGCTTTCTTT CASSPISWAEGEAFF
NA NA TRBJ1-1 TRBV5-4 TGTGCCAGCAGCTTAGGGCAGGGTAACTTTCAGTTTCCTGAAGCTTTCTTT CASSLGQGNFQFPEAFF
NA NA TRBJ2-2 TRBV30 TGTGCCTGGAGTCCCCTAGCCCAGAGGGACACCGGGGAGCTGTTTTTT CAWSPLAQRDTGELFF
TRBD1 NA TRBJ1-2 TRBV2 TGTGCCAGCAGAAAGGACAGGGAAGATGGCTACACCTTC CASRKDREDGYTF
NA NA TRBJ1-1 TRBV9 TGTGCCAGCAGCGCCGGGTACGCTGAAGCTTTCTTT CASSAGYAEAFF
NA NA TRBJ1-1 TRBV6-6 TGTGCCAGCAGTTTATATAAGGAGGGGCGCACTGAAGCTTTCTTT CASSLYKEGRTEAFF
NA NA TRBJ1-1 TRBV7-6 TGTGCCAGCAGCCATGGTGGGAGGTCGGACACTGAAGCTTTCTTT CASSHGGRSDTEAFF
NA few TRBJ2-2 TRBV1 TGCACCAGCCGGCACGTACCCGGGACTAGCGGCTTTCACACCGGGGAGCTGTTTTTT CTSRHVPGTSGFHTGELFF
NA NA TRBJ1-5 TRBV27 TGTGCCAGCAGTTTATCATACAATCAGCCCCAGCATTTT CASSLSYNQPQHF
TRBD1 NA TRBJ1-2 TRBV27 TGTGCCAGCAGCCAGGACAGGGGACAGGGAGCTAACTATGGCTACACCTTC CASSQDRGQGANYGYTF
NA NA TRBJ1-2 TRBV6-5 TGTGCCAGCACCATGGGGAGCGGCTACACCTTC CASTMGSGYTF
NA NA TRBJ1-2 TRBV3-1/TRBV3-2 TGTGCCAGCAGCCAAGCGGACTATGGCTACACCTTC CASSQADYGYTF
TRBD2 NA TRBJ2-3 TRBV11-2 TGTGCCAGCAGCTTAGGGGGACTAGCGCTTGGGGATACGCAGTATTTT CASSLGGLALGDTQYF
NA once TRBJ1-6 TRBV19 TGTGCCAGTAGTACCAGGGCACCAGATAATTCACCCCTCCACTTT CASSTRAPDNSPLHF
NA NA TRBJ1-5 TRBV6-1 TGTGCCAGCAGTGAGTTTCAGGGGCCCAGACAGCCCCAGCATTTT CASSEFQGPRQPQHF
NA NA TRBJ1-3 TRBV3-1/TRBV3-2 TGTGCCAGCAGCCAAGTTGCGGGGGGCGATGGAAACACCATATATTTT CASSQVAGGDGNTIYF
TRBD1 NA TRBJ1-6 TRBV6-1 TGTGCCAGCAGTGTAGACAGGGGGCGATCCTATAATTCACCCCTCCACTTT CASSVDRGRSYNSPLHF
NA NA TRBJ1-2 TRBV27 TGTGCCAGCAGATGGCGGGAGAACTATGGCTACACCTTC CASRWRENYGYTF
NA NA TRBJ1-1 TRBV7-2 TGTGCCAGCAGCCTCCCAACAGGAAACACTGAAGCTTTCTTT CASSLPTGNTEAFF
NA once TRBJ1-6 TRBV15 TGTGCCACCAGCAGAGATACGATGGACGGGGCCCTCCACTTT CATSRDTMDGALHF
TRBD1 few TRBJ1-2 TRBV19 TGTGCCAGTAGTACAACAGGGACAGGTTGGTTGCGTAACTATGGCTACACCTTC CASSTTGTGWLRNYGYTF
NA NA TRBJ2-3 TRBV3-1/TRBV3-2 TGTGCCAGCAGCCAAGATATGCGGGGGCATACGCAGTATTTT CASSQDMRGHTQYF
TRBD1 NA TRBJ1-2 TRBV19 TGTGCCTCGGCGGGGGACAGGGTCTATGGCTACACCTTC CASAGDRVYGYTF
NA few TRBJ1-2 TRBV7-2 TGTGCCAGCAGCTTAGGAGGGATTATCGATGGCTACACCTTC CASSLGGIIDGYTF
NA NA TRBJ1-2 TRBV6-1 TGTGCCAGCAGTGAAGCTTCGGTTCTCCCCTATGGCTACACCTTC CASSEASVLPYGYTF
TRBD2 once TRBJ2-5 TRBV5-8 TGTGCCAGCAGCTTGGTAGCGGGGGGGGTTCAAGAGACCCAGTACTTC CASSLVAGGVQETQYF
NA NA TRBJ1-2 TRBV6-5 TGTGCCAGCAGTAAAAGCCCGACAGAGAACTATGGCTACACCTTC CASSKSPTENYGYTF
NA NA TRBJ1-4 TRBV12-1 TGTGCCAGCAGCCCATTACAGGGGGCAGGTGAAAAACTGTTTTTT CASSPLQGAGEKLFF
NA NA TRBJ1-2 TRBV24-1 TGTGCCACCAGTGAGGCAGGTTCGAGCTATGGCTACACCTTC CATSEAGSSYGYTF
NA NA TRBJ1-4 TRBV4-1 TGCGCCAGCAGCCAACCCAGGGGCAAGCATAATGAAAAACTGTTTTTT CASSQPRGKHNEKLFF
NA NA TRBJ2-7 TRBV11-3 TGTGCCAGCAGCTTAGGGGGAGCAACCTACGAGCAGTACTTC CASSLGGATYEQYF
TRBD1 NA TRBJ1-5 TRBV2 TGTGCCAGCAGTGAAGAGGGGGCTGGTCAGCCCCAGCATTTT CASSEEGAGQPQHF
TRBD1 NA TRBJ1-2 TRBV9 TGTGCCAGCAGCGGTCGACAGGGTCATGGCTACACCTTC CASSGRQGHGYTF